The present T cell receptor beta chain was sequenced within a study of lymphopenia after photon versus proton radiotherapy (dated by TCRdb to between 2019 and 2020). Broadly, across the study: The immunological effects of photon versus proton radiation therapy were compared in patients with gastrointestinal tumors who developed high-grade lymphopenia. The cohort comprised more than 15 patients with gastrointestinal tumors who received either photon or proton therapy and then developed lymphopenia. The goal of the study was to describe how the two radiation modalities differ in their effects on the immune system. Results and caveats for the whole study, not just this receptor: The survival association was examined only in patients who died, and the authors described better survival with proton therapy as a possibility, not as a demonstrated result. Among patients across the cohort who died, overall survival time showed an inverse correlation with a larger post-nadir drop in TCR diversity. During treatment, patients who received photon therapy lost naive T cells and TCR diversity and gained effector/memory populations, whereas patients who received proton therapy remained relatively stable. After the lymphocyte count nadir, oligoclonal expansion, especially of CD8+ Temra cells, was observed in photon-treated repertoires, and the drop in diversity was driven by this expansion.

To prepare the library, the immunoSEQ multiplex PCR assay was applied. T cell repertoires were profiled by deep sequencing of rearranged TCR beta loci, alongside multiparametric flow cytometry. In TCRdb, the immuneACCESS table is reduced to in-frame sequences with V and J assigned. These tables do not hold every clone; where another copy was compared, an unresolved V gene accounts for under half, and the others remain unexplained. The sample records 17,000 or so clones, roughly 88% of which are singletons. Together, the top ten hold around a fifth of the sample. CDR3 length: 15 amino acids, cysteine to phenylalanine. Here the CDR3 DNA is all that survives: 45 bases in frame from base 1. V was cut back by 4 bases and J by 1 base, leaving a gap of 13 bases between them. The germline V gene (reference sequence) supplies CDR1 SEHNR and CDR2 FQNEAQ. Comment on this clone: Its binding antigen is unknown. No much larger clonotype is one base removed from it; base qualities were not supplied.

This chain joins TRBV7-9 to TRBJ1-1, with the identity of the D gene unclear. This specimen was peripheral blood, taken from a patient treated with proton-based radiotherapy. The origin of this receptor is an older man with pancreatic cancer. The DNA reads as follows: TGTGCCAGCAGCTCGCTAGGAGGGTGGAACACTGAAGCTTTCTTT. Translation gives CASSSLGGWNTEAFF.